Below, 14 T cell receptor beta chains from the same sample are listed, as sequenced in a study of vaccination and CD4 T cells after COVID-19. Scientists ran DNA taken from cultured CD4+ T cells through the Oncomine TCR Beta short-read assay for sequencing. MiXCR, applied by TCRdb to the PCR reads, yields one record per CDR3 protein. The profile shows more than 9,000 distinct CDR3 sequences, roughly 29% of them singletons. Their antigens are not known. Treatment defined: approximately 9-day PBMC culture with coronavirus spike peptide pools or control peptides (ViraFEST assay). The specimen was cultured CD4+ T cells from blood. These receptors all come from a human donor with COVID-19.

The rearrangement joins TRBV6-1 to TRBJ2-3, with 8 bases aligning to TRBD2. The V and J ends lost 6 bases and 5 bases, in that order; junction bases with no gene match: 7. CDR1 and CDR2 from the germline V gene are MNHNS and SASEGT. This CDR3 spans 14 amino acids. The CDR3 bases are TGTGCCAGCAGCCCATTGCGGGAGGAAGATACGCAGTATTTT. Translation gives CASSPLREEDTQYF.

This clonotype appeared a few times. In DNA, the CDR3 is TGTGCCACCAGTGAACTAGCGGGGAAGCAGTTCTTC. It is translated as CATSELAGKQFF. The chain couples TRBV24-1 to TRBJ2-1; 10 nucleotides line up with TRBD2. The V gene's germline CDR1 is KGHDR and CDR2 SFDVKD. The junction had 1 base not matched to a gene; V was cut back by 4 bases and J by 11 bases. The length of the CDR3 is 12 residues.

The V call is TRBV24-1, the J call TRBJ2-1, with 8 bases that match TRBD1. The CDR3 extends over 17 amino acids. Trimming cost V 4 bases and J 8 bases; bases outside gene matches: 15. From germline, CDR1 is KGHDR and CDR2 SFDVKD. The CDR3 nucleotides read TGTGCCACCAGTGACTCGACCGGGACAGGTTTCATCCATGAGCAGTTCTTC. Its translation is CATSDSTGTGFIHEQFF.

This clonotype was seen more than once but under ten times. The chain combines TRBV10-3 with TRBJ2-4, with D hard to call. This CDR3 is 12 amino acids long. The germline V gene encodes CDR1 ENHRY and CDR2 SYGVKD. V gave up 6 bases and J gave up 13 bases, with 16 bases separating them. CDR3 DNA sequence: TGTGCCATCAGCCCGATTAGTGGGCCCCAGTACTTC. Encoded protein: CAISPISGPQYF.

The chain links TRBV4-3 to TRBJ1-5; perhaps TRBD1 as D (5 bases). The germline CDR1 and CDR2 sequences are LGHNA and YSLEER. Trimming left V 0 bases short and J 2 bases short, with 8 bases between. The CDR3 covers 15 residues. The CDR3 DNA sequence: TGCGCCAGCAGCCAAGATGGGGCGGGCAATCAGCCCCAGCATTTT. This translates into CASSQDGAGNQPQHF.

The chain couples TRBV5-5 to TRBJ2-2; no clear D. Germline values: CDR1 SGHKS, CDR2 YYEKEE (reference sequence). Trimming pared 4 bases from V and 1 base from J, leaving 11 bases between. The CDR3 loop spans 15 amino acids. This CDR3 is CASSPGSLNTGELFF. The CDR3 DNA sequence: TGTGCCAGCAGCCCCGGGTCTTTGAACACCGGGGAGCTGTTTTTT. The full variable domain, its missing parts supplied by reference TRBV5-5 and TRBJ2-2, is DAGVTQSPTHLIKTRGQQVTLRCSPISGHKSVSWYQQVLGQGPQFIFQYYEKEERGRGNFPDRFSARQFPNYSSELNVNALLLGDSALYLCASSPGSLNTGELFFGEGSRLTVL.

J is TRBJ2-2 and V is TRBV5-1; D is ambiguous. This CDR3 is 13 amino acids long. Deletions cut 3 bases from V and 6 bases from J, with 9 bases between. From germline, CDR1 is SGHRS and CDR2 YFSETQ. The CDR3 spells CASSSLGSGELFF. The CDR3 DNA reads TGCGCCAGCAGCTCGCTGGGGTCCGGGGAGCTGTTTTTT.

In this sample, this clonotype turned up a few times. The chain uses TRBV11-1 and TRBJ1-2; possible D gene TRBD1, 5 bases. The CDR3 covers 15 residues. V gave up 5 bases and J gave up 5 bases, with 18 bases separating them. Germline lookup yields CDR1 SGHAT and CDR2 FQDESV (reference sequence). The chain's CDR3 is CASSERPGLRYGYTF. The DNA for the CDR3 is TGTGCCAGCAGCGAGAGGCCGGGACTAAGATATGGCTACACCTTC.

The genes are TRBV7-3 and TRBJ2-2, with D hard to call. Per germline, CDR1 SGHTA and CDR2 FQGTGA. The CDR3 spans 14 residues. The V gene lost 1 base and the J gene lost 1 base, with 4 bases spanning the gap. The chain's CDR3 is CASSLSLNTGELFF. The CDR3 DNA reads as TGTGCCAGCAGCTTAAGTCTGAACACCGGGGAGCTGTTTTTT.

The chain uses TRBV7-2 and TRBJ2-1; 11 bases match TRBD2. Germline CDR1 SGHTA, CDR2 FQGNSA. The CDR3 sequence is 17 residues long. Germline trimming cut 3 bases from V and 6 bases from J; bases unmatched to any gene: 10. DNA for the CDR3: TGTGCCAGCAGCTTCGGTAGCGGGGGGGTTGGGGGCAATGAGCAGTTCTTC. As protein: CASSFGSGGVGGNEQFF.

This clonotype was found a few times. This chain joins TRBV11-3 and TRBJ2-3; TRBD2 matches at 7 bases. This CDR3 contains 17 residues. After removal of 1 base from V and 0 bases from J, the junction contained 7 bases not matched to a gene. The germline V gene encodes CDR1 SGHNT and CDR2 YENEEA. The CDR3: CASSLAGGLSSTDTQYF. CDR3 nucleotides: TGTGCCAGCAGCTTAGCGGGGGGACTTTCTAGCACAGATACGCAGTATTTT.

This clonotype was seen a few times. The gene calls are TRBV20-1 and TRBJ1-1; no clear D gene. Germline loops: CDR1 DFQATT, CDR2 SNEGSKA (reference sequence). This CDR3 comprises 11 residues. V lost 0 bases to trimming and J lost 5 bases, with 4 bases between them. CDR3 nucleotides: TGCAGTGCTAGAGAGGGGACTGAAGCTTTCTTT. Amino acid sequence: CSAREGTEAFF.

V usage is TRBV29-1 and J usage is TRBJ1-3; D might be TRBD1 (5 bases). V lost 0 bases to trimming and J lost 3 bases, with 6 bases between them. The CDR3 sequence is 13 residues long. Germline V gives CDR1 SQVTM, CDR2 ANQGSEA. The CDR3 sequence is CSVEEGVGNTIYF. The CDR3 nucleotides read TGCAGCGTTGAAGAGGGGGTTGGAAACACCATATATTTT. Supplemented by reference TRBV29-1 and TRBJ1-3, the full variable domain reads SAVISQKPSRDICQRGTSLTIQCQVDSQVTMMFWYRQQPGQSLTLIATANQGSEATYESGFVIDKFPISRPNLTFSTLTVSNMSPEDSSIYLCSVEEGVGNTIYFGEGSWLTVV.

This chain joins TRBV15 and TRBJ1-5; the D gene is possibly TRBD1 (6 bases). Germline loops: CDR1 LNHNV, CDR2 YYDKDF (reference sequence). This CDR3 has 16 amino acids. V was pared by 0 bases and J by 7 bases, with 16 bases between. The CDR3 sequence: CATSRDHGRGGQPQHF. The CDR3 DNA is TGTGCCACCAGCAGAGATCACGGCAGGGGAGGGCAGCCCCAGCATTTT.